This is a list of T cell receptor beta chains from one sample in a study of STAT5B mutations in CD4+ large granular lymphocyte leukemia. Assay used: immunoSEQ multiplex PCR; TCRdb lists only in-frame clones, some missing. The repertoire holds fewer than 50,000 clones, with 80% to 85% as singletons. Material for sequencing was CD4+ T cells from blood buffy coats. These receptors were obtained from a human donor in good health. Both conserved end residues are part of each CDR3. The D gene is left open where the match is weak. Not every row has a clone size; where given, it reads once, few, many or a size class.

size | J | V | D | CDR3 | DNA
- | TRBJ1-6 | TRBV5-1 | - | CVSSWTGTNYNSPLHF | TGCGTCAGCAGCTGGACGGGGACAAATTATAATTCACCCCTCCACTTT
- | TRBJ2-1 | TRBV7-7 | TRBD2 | CASSLDGGGYNEQFF | TGTGCCAGCAGCTTAGATGGCGGGGGATACAATGAGCAGTTCTTC
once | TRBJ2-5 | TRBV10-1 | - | CASSRDTQETQYF | TGCGCCAGCAGCCGGGACACCCAAGAGACCCAGTACTTC
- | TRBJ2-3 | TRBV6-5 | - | CASRQPPTDTQYF | TGTGCCAGCAGGCAACCCCCCACAGATACGCAGTATTTT
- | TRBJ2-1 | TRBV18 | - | CASSPEIQPRGEQFF | TGTGCCAGCTCACCAGAAATCCAACCCAGAGGTGAGCAGTTCTTC
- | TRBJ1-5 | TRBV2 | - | CASTAGNQPQHF | TGTGCCAGCACGGCAGGGAATCAGCCCCAGCATTTT
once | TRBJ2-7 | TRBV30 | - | CAWTGAYEQYF | TGTGCCTGGACAGGAGCCTACGAGCAGTACTTC
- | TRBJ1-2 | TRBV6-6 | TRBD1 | CASRLRDRGHGYTF | TGTGCCAGCAGATTACGGGACAGGGGGCATGGCTACACCTTC
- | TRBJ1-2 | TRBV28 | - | CATDLGLGYGYTF | TGTGCCACCGACCTTGGACTCGGCTATGGCTACACCTTC
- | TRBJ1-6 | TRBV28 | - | CASSLSRQYNSPLHF | TGTGCCAGCAGTTTGTCCCGACAGTATAATTCACCCCTCCACTTT
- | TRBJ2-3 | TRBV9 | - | CASSSTGTTDTQYF | TGTGCCAGCAGCTCTACAGGTACCACAGATACGCAGTATTTT
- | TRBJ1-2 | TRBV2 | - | CASRSGRQGLNYGYTF | TGTGCCAGCAGGAGCGGGCGCCAGGGGCTTAACTATGGCTACACCTTC
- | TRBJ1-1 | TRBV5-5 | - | CASSLVGGRPYQNTEAFF | TGTGCCAGCAGCTTGGTCGGGGGCAGACCCTACCAGAACACTGAAGCTTTCTTT
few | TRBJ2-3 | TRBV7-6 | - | CASSLAGLEDTQYF | TGTGCCAGCAGCTTAGCGGGATTGGAAGATACGCAGTATTTT
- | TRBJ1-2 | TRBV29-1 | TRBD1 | CSVGQGAEGGYTF | TGCAGCGTCGGACAGGGGGCGGAAGGCGGCTACACCTTC
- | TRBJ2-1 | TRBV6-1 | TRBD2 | CASSLAGGPREQFF | TGTGCCAGCAGTCTAGCGGGGGGGCCCAGAGAGCAGTTCTTC
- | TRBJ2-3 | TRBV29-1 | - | CSVEPRSDTQYF | TGCAGCGTTGAACCCCGGTCAGATACGCAGTATTTT
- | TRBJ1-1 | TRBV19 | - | CASSIDPGRKAFF | TGTGCCAGTAGTATAGATCCGGGCAGGAAAGCTTTCTTT
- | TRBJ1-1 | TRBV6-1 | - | CASSDFGMTIAFF | TGTGCCAGCAGCGACTTTGGCATGACCATAGCTTTCTTT
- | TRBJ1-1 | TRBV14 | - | CASSQDFLNTEAFF | TGTGCCAGCAGCCAAGATTTTTTGAACACTGAAGCTTTCTTT
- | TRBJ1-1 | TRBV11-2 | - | CASSLETGLEAFF | TGTGCCAGCAGCTTAGAGACAGGACTTGAAGCTTTCTTT
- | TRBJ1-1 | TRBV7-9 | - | CASSFLGGRGEAFF | TGTGCCAGCAGCTTCTTGGGTGGGAGAGGTGAAGCTTTCTTT
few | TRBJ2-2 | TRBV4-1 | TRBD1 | CASSHTGGRGVGELFF | TGCGCCAGCAGCCACACAGGGGGCAGGGGGGTCGGGGAGCTGTTTTTT
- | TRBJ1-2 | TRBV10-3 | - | CASQGDYGYTF | TGTGCCAGCCAGGGTGACTATGGCTACACCTTC
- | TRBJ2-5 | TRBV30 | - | CAWSGQETQYF | TGTGCCTGGAGTGGACAAGAGACCCAGTACTTC
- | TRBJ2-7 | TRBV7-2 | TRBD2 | CASSRTSGAEYEQYF | TGTGCCAGCAGCAGAACTAGCGGGGCTGAGTACGAGCAGTACTTC
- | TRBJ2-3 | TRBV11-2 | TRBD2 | CASSLRGGGWRGTDTQYF | TGTGCCAGCAGCCTCCGCGGGGGGGGGTGGAGGGGCACAGATACGCAGTATTTT
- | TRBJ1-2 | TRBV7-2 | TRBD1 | CASSLALTGDYGYTF | TGTGCCAGCAGCTTAGCCCTGACAGGGGACTATGGCTACACCTTC
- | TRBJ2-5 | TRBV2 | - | CASSELRETQYF | TGTGCCAGCAGTGAACTTCGAGAGACCCAGTACTTC
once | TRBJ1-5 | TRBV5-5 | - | CASSFGSGGNQPQHF | TGTGCCAGCAGCTTTGGGAGCGGGGGAAATCAGCCCCAGCATTTT
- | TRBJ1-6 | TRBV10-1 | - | CATFGQPSGNSPLHF | TGCGCCACCTTCGGACAGCCGTCGGGGAATTCACCCCTCCACTTT
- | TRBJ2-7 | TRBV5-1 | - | CASSLSVPGREGQIYEQYF | TGCGCCAGCAGCCTGTCTGTCCCGGGGAGGGAGGGACAAATCTACGAGCAGTACTTC
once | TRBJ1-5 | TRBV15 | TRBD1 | CATSTDRGPYSNQPQHF | TGTGCCACCAGTACCGACAGGGGCCCTTATAGCAATCAGCCCCAGCATTTT
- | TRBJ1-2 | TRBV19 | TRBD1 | CASSGYTGQGNYGYTF | TGTGCCAGTAGTGGGTATACGGGACAGGGGAATTATGGCTACACCTTC
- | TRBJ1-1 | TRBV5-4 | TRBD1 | CASTLGGGSNTEAFF | TGTGCCAGCACCCTGGGAGGGGGCTCCAACACTGAAGCTTTCTTT
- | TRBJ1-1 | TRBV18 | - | CASSPGEEGAFF | TGTGCCAGCTCACCAGGTGAAGAAGGAGCTTTCTTT
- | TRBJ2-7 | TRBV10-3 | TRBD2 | CAISWTSGSYEQYF | TGTGCCATCAGCTGGACTAGCGGGAGTTACGAGCAGTACTTC
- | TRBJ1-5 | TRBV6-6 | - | CASSLRGGQPQHF | TGTGCCAGCAGTCTCCGGGGCGGACAGCCCCAGCATTTT
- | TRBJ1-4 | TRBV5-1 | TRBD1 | CASRGTGDWDEKLFF | TGCGCCAGCCGCGGGACAGGAGATTGGGATGAAAAACTGTTTTTT
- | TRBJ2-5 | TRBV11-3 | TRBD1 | CASSPQQGAGTQYF | TGTGCCAGCAGCCCTCAGCAGGGGGCTGGGACCCAGTACTTC
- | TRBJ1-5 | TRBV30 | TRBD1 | CACNDRDQPQHF | TGTGCCTGCAATGACAGGGATCAGCCCCAGCATTTT
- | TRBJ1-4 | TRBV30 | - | CAWSRGATNEKLFF | TGTGCCTGGAGTAGGGGTGCAACTAATGAAAAACTGTTTTTT
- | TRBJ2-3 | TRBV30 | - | CAWRGLDITDTQYF | TGTGCCTGGAGGGGGCTAGATATCACAGATACGCAGTATTTT
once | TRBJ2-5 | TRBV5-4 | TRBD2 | CASSAPGLQETQYF | TGTGCCAGCAGCGCTCCGGGACTACAAGAGACCCAGTACTTC
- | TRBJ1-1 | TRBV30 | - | CAWSVPTVGNTEAFF | TGTGCCTGGAGTGTACCGACAGTGGGGAACACTGAAGCTTTCTTT
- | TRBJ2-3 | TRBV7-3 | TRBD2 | CASSPGSSGGGTDTQYF | TGTGCCAGCAGCCCAGGCAGTAGCGGGGGAGGCACAGATACGCAGTATTTT
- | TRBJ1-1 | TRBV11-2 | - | CASSFPGPGPAFF | TGTGCCAGCAGCTTTCCGGGGCCTGGTCCAGCTTTCTTT
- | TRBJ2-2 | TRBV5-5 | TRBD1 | CASSLALVLGQGSTGELFF | TGTGCCAGCAGCTTGGCACTCGTCCTGGGACAGGGATCCACCGGGGAGCTGTTTTTT
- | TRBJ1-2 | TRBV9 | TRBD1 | CASSPAGTGVYGYTF | TGTGCCAGCAGCCCAGCCGGGACAGGGGTCTATGGCTACACCTTC
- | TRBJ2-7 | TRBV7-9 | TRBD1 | CASSRPDRGRVEQYF | TGTGCCAGCAGCCGACCCGACAGGGGGCGGGTCGAGCAGTACTTC
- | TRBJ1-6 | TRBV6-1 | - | CASSEASVGNSPLHF | TGTGCCAGCAGTGAAGCGTCGGTAGGGAATTCACCCCTCCACTTT
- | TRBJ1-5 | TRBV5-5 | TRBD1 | CASSLVGGTGGGQPQHF | TGTGCCAGCAGCTTGGTCGGAGGCACAGGGGGCGGTCAGCCCCAGCATTTT
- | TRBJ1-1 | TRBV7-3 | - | CASSLQVQENTEAFF | TGTGCCAGCAGCTTACAGGTACAGGAGAACACTGAAGCTTTCTTT
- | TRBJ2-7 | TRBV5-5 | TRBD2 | CASSFGPGTSGTRRSYEQYF | TGTGCCAGCAGCTTTGGCCCGGGGACTAGCGGGACTCGGAGGTCCTACGAGCAGTACTTC
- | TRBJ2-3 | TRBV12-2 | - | CASRLVNVTAGGPDTQYF | TGTGCAAGTCGCTTAGTAAACGTCACAGCGGGGGGGCCAGATACGCAGTATTTT